What follows are 13 T cell receptor beta chains derived from one specimen sequenced in a study of blood T cells in healthy people across ages. PCR was performed a second time for about 7 to 12 cycles using a sample-barcoded 5' primer and a J-beta primer mix. TCRdb reprocessed the 5' RACE reads with MiXCR, giving one entry per CDR3 protein. The table lists 1,100,000 or so distinct CDR3 sequences, under 45% of them singletons, with about 19% in the top ten. The specimen sequenced was blood. The receptors were sampled from a woman aged 55-70 years in good health.

This clonotype was counted between two and nine times. The gene calls are TRBV9 and TRBJ1-6; D gene uncertain. Germline V gene lookup returns CDR1 SGDLS and CDR2 YYNGEE. There are 15 residues in the CDR3. Trimming pared 1 base from V and 7 bases from J, leaving 12 bases between. Here the CDR3 reads CASSVSRSGNSPLHF. CDR3 nucleotide sequence: TGTGCCAGCAGCGTATCGCGGAGCGGGAATTCACCCCTCCACTTT.

This chain connects TRBV20-1 to TRBJ2-1, with 7 bases aligning to TRBD2. Germline assignment: CDR1 DFQATT and CDR2 SNEGSKA (reference sequence). This CDR3 has 12 residues. CDR3 coding DNA: TGCAGCCAACTAGCGTTTAGTAATGAGCAGTTCTTC. Encoded protein: CSQLAFSNEQFF.

This chain links TRBV9 with TRBJ2-3, with a tentative D call TRBD1 (6 bases). V gave up 3 bases and J gave up 1 base, with 9 bases separating them. Per germline, CDR1 SGDLS and CDR2 YYNGEE. CDR3 length: 14 residues. This chain's CDR3 is CASSGGHGTDTQYF. CDR3 DNA sequence: TGTGCCAGCAGCGGGGGACACGGCACAGATACGCAGTATTTT. The full variable domain, with the rest looked up from reference TRBV9 and TRBJ2-3, is DSGVTQTPKHLITATGQRVTLRCSPRSGDLSVYWYQQSLDQGLQFLIQYYNGEERAKGNILERFSAQQFPDLHSELNLSSLELGDSALYFCASSGGHGTDTQYFGPGTRLTVL.

This chain uses TRBV6-2 or TRBV6-3 with TRBJ2-2; 9 bases line up with TRBD2. Germline loops: CDR1 MNHEY, CDR2 SVGEGT. The ends lost 1 base at V and 2 bases at J; junction bases unmatched: 5. This CDR3 has 17 residues. CDR3 DNA sequence: TGTGCCAGCAGTTACTGGACCGGGACTAGCAACACCGGGGAGCTGTTTTTT. This encodes CASSYWTGTSNTGELFF.

This clonotype has a handful of counts. The CDR3 nucleotides are TGCAGTAGCGAGCGGGAGGGAACCTACGAGCAGTACTTC. As protein: CSSEREGTYEQYF. This sequence joins TRBV20-1 and TRBJ2-7, with 10 bases aligning to TRBD2. Germline values: CDR1 DFQATT, CDR2 SNEGSKA (reference sequence). Trimming at V came to 8 bases and at J to 2 bases, leaving 6 bases not matched to a gene. CDR3 length: 13 residues.

This clonotype occurred a few times. The chain is built from TRBV5-1 and TRBJ2-5, with D uncertain. Trimming shortened V by 1 base and J by 1 base, and 14 bases separated the two germline ends. The CDR3 length is 16 residues. Germline-derived CDR1 and CDR2 are SGHRS and YFSETQ. The CDR3 protein is CASSLTGPQLQETQYF. The CDR3, as DNA: TGCGCCAGCAGCTTGACGGGCCCACAACTCCAAGAGACCCAGTACTTC.

In its sample, this clonotype was seen once. The chain employs TRBV10-1 and TRBJ2-7, with unresolved D. The DNA end is a closer match to TRBJ2-5, so the J assignment may be wrong. Germline V gene sequence: CDR1 WNHNN, CDR2 SYGVQD (reference sequence). This CDR3 region has 14 residues. The CDR3 coding sequence is TGCGCCAGCAGTGAGGCCACGGTGTTGGAGACCCAGTACTTC. This codes for CASSEATVLETQYF.

This clonotype occurred a few times. V and J are TRBV29-1 and TRBJ2-1; possibly TRBD2 for D (6 bases). Between the trimmed V and J ends, which lost 7 bases and 4 bases, there was a span of 14 bases. The CDR3 spans 13 residues. Germline assignment: CDR1 SQVTM and CDR2 ANQGSEA. The CDR3: CSAKPGTYNEQFF. The CDR3 DNA reads TGCAGCGCAAAGCCCGGGACTTACAATGAGCAGTTCTTC.

The CDR3 coding sequence is TGTGCCAGCAGCAAAGTAGGCGGCAGGGACACAGATACGCAGTATTTT. Translation: CASSKVGGRDTDTQYF. The V and J genes are TRBV21-1 and TRBJ2-3; the table assigns TRBD2, which was not confirmed against the DNA. TRBV21-1 is recorded as a pseudogene. The CDR3 extends over 16 amino acids.

The count of this clonotype is one. CDR3 sequence: CASSYGQGSNYGYTF. The CDR3 nucleotides are TGTGCCAGCAGTTACGGCCAGGGTTCAAACTATGGCTACACCTTC. This rearrangement joins TRBV6-5 to TRBJ1-2, with TRBD1 as a possible D gene (5 bases). From germline, CDR1 is MNHEY and CDR2 SVGAGI. V was cut by 2 bases and J by 2 bases, with 12 bases left in between. The length of the CDR3 is 15 residues.

This sequence joins TRBV21-1 and TRBJ2-7; TRBD1 reflects the table's D call only, with no check against the DNA. TRBV21-1 is described as a pseudogene. The CDR3 runs 15 residues. The DNA of the CDR3 is TGTGCCAGCAGCGCGAAGGACAGGAAAAACTACGAGCAGTACTTC. Amino acid sequence: CASSAKDRKNYEQYF.

V usage is TRBV6-5 and J usage is TRBJ2-1, with D perhaps TRBD1 or TRBD2 (5 bases each). The CDR3 loop spans 17 amino acids. V gave up 0 bases and J gave up 1 base, with 13 bases separating them. Germline V gives CDR1 MNHEY, CDR2 SVGAGI. DNA of the CDR3: TGTGCCAGCAGTTACTCCGGGGACGGAGGTTCCTACAATGAGCAGTTCTTC. This translates into CASSYSGDGGSYNEQFF.

The V gene is TRBV9, the J gene TRBJ2-1, with D unresolved. The ends were cut back, 4 bases at V and 0 bases at J, with 11 bases in the middle. The length of the CDR3 is 15 residues. The germline gives CDR1 SGDLS, CDR2 YYNGEE. Here the CDR3 reads CASSPPAASYNEQFF. The CDR3 bases are TGTGCCAGCAGCCCTCCGGCCGCCTCCTACAATGAGCAGTTCTTC.